A selection of T cell receptor beta chains follows, all from one sample in a study of cytomegalovirus exposure and HLA in healthy donors. The data were produced by immunoSEQ multiplex PCR, yet TCRdb's version contains in-frame clones alone and is incomplete. The sample lists more than 85,000 clones; more than 65% were seen once. Sequenced input: PBMCs. The receptor source for this set is a woman aged 45-65 years in good health and CMV-seropositive. CDR3s include the opening cysteine and the closing phenylalanine or tryptophan. A D gene is named only where the DNA matches it firmly. Size tells how often a clone was seen (once, few, many) or the class of an expanded clone, and some rows leave it out.

clone size	V gene	D gene	J gene	CDR3 DNA	CDR3 protein
once	TRBV19	.	TRBJ1-6	TGTGCCAGTAGTATAGACAGGTATTCACCCCTCCACTTT	CASSIDRYSPLHF
.	TRBV5-4	TRBD1	TRBJ1-1	TGTGCCAGCAGGGGAACAGGGGGCCCCTTGAACACTGAAGCTTTCTTT	CASRGTGGPLNTEAFF
.	TRBV7-9	TRBD1	TRBJ2-7	TGTGCCAGCAGCCACCCCGGGACAGTATCCTACGAGCAGTACTTC	CASSHPGTVSYEQYF
.	TRBV10-3	.	TRBJ2-1	TGTGCCATCAGTGAGGGCAGGGGGGATGACAATGAGCAGTTCTTC	CAISEGRGDDNEQFF
.	TRBV10-3	TRBD1	TRBJ1-5	TGTGCCATCAGTGAGTCTCACAGGACAGGGAATCAGCCCCAGCATTTT	CAISESHRTGNQPQHF
.	TRBV7-2	.	TRBJ2-7	TGTGCCAGCAGCTTAGGGCCGCTCTACGAGCAGTACTTC	CASSLGPLYEQYF
once	TRBV5-1	.	TRBJ2-4	TGCGCCAGCAGCTTAGAGGGCATTCAGTACTTC	CASSLEGIQYF
.	TRBV6-5	TRBD1	TRBJ1-2	TGTGCCAGCAGTTATGGGCCACAGGGGGCGAGGGGCTACACCTTC	CASSYGPQGARGYTF
.	TRBV5-1	TRBD1	TRBJ1-5	TGCGCCAGCAGCCCGCAGGGGGTCGGAGGCAATCAGCCCCAGCATTTT	CASSPQGVGGNQPQHF
.	TRBV4-2	TRBD2	TRBJ2-5	TGTGCCAGCAGCCCCGAAGTTACGGTACTAGCGGGGGCAGAGACCCAGTACTTC	CASSPEVTVLAGAETQYF
few	TRBV30	.	TRBJ2-7	TGTGCCTGGAGGGCCGGGACCTACGAGCAGTACTTC	CAWRAGTYEQYF
.	TRBV7-9	TRBD1	TRBJ2-5	TGTGCCAGCAGCACGACAGGGCCAGGGGAGACCCAGTACTTC	CASSTTGPGETQYF
few	TRBV7-8	TRBD1	TRBJ1-2	TGTGCCAGCAGCTTAGAACAGGGGATGAGCTACACCTTC	CASSLEQGMSYTF
.	TRBV7-9	.	TRBJ1-3	TGTGCCAGCAGCTTATCCGTCGGGGGGCTCGGAAACACCATATATTTT	CASSLSVGGLGNTIYF
.	TRBV27	.	TRBJ2-1	TGTGCCAGCAGTTCTTACAATAACAGGGTCTCCAATTACAATGAGCAGTTCTTC	CASSSYNNRVSNYNEQFF
.	TRBV6-5	TRBD2	TRBJ2-1	TGTGCCAGCAGTTACTCAGGCCTAGCGGCCTACAATGAGCAGTTCTTC	CASSYSGLAAYNEQFF
few	TRBV6-6	TRBD1	TRBJ1-2	TGTGCCAGCAGTTACATGTCAGGGGGCCGATTCTATGGCTACACCTTC	CASSYMSGGRFYGYTF
.	TRBV27	TRBD1	TRBJ1-2	TGTGCCAGCAGTTCTATAGGGACAGTCTATGGCTACACCTTC	CASSSIGTVYGYTF
.	TRBV7-9	TRBD1	TRBJ1-4	TGTGCCAGCAGCTTGAGACAGGGAAATGAAAAACTGTTTTTT	CASSLRQGNEKLFF
.	TRBV7-6	.	TRBJ2-7	TGTGCCAGCAGCCCAATTAGGGGGGGTTTAGCGGAGACACCCTACGAGCAGTACTTC	CASSPIRGGLAETPYEQYF
.	TRBV14	TRBD2	TRBJ2-1	TGTGCCAGCAGCCAAGCGGGACTAGCATATGAGCAGTTCTTC	CASSQAGLAYEQFF
.	TRBV19	TRBD1	TRBJ2-3	TGTGCCAGTAGTCACCGGGACAGGGGTAGTATAGATACGCAGTATTTT	CASSHRDRGSIDTQYF
.	TRBV5-1	TRBD2	TRBJ2-1	TGCGCCAGCAGCTTGGTGGTGGGGGAGGGGCAGTTCTTC	CASSLVVGEGQFF
few	TRBV19	.	TRBJ1-1	TGTGCCAGTAGACCGGGACAAGTGAACACTGAAGCTTTCTTT	CASRPGQVNTEAFF
few	TRBV7-6	.	TRBJ2-1	TGTGCCAGCAGCCATGGGACTGAAATCTACAATGAGCAGTTCTTC	CASSHGTEIYNEQFF
.	TRBV19	TRBD2	TRBJ2-7	TGTGCCAGTAGAACTAGCGGGGGTTACGAGCAGTACTTC	CASRTSGGYEQYF
.	TRBV28	.	TRBJ1-5	TGTGCCAGCAGTTTAGAGGTAGACAATCAGCCCCAGCATTTT	CASSLEVDNQPQHF
.	TRBV27	.	TRBJ2-6	TGTGCCAGCAGTACCTTGGAGTCCGGGGCCAACGTCCTGACTTTC	CASSTLESGANVLTF
.	TRBV21-1	.	TRBJ2-7	TGTGCCAGCAGCAATAATGTAGCGGGCTCCTACGAGCAGTACTTC	CASSNNVAGSYEQYF
once	TRBV4-2	.	TRBJ1-1	TGTGCCAGCAGCCAGGACAGCAAGAACACTGAAGCTTTCTTT	CASSQDSKNTEAFF
.	TRBV29-1	.	TRBJ2-5	TGCAGCGTTGATGTGGCTTCCCAAGAGACCCAGTACTTC	CSVDVASQETQYF
.	TRBV30	TRBD2	TRBJ2-3	TGTGCCTGGACGGGGACCGGCGGGGGGGCGGCAGATACGCAGTATTTT	CAWTGTGGGAADTQYF
.	TRBV19	TRBD1	TRBJ2-7	TGTGCCAGTAGTAGGGCCCATACAGGGGCTGTGAAAGAGCAGTACTTC	CASSRAHTGAVKEQYF
.	TRBV4-1	.	TRBJ1-1	TGCGCCAGCAGCCAAGATGACAGGCCGAACACTGAAGCTTTCTTT	CASSQDDRPNTEAFF
.	TRBV19	TRBD1	TRBJ2-7	TGTGCCAGTAGTAGACCCGGACAGGGGGTATACGAGCAGTACTTC	CASSRPGQGVYEQYF
.	TRBV11-2	TRBD2	TRBJ2-3	TGTGCCAGCCGCCGGGGCGGGAGGGCCCACACAGATACGCAGTATTTT	CASRRGGRAHTDTQYF
once	TRBV5-5	.	TRBJ1-2	TGTGCCAGCAGCTTGGCCCCTGCCTCAGACTATGGCTACACCTTC	CASSLAPASDYGYTF
.	TRBV7-9	TRBD1	TRBJ1-5	TGTGCCAGCAGCCCCGGGACAGGGAATCAGCCCCAGCATTTT	CASSPGTGNQPQHF
once	TRBV5-1	.	TRBJ2-5	TGCGCCAGCAGCTTGATGACGGGTCCCCAAGAGACCCAGTACTTC	CASSLMTGPQETQYF
.	TRBV4-1	.	TRBJ2-3	TGCGCCAGCAGCCAAGGGGGGGGGCCGAGGGATACGCAGTATTTT	CASSQGGGPRDTQYF
.	TRBV7-3	TRBD1	TRBJ1-2	TGTGCCAGCAGCCCCGGGACAGGGGGCCATGGCTACACCTTC	CASSPGTGGHGYTF
.	TRBV11-2	.	TRBJ2-7	TGTGCCAGCAGCCCCGACAGATACTACGAGCAGTACTTC	CASSPDRYYEQYF
.	TRBV19	TRBD1	TRBJ1-2	TGTGCCAGTGGGACAGGTCCCTATGGCTACACCTTC	CASGTGPYGYTF
.	TRBV19	TRBD1	TRBJ2-1	TGTGCCAGTAGTCCCCGGACAGGGGGCGGAATCTTC	CASSPRTGGGIF
.	TRBV27	.	TRBJ2-1	TGTGCCAGCAGTTTAGGGAGAAAAAATGAGCAGTTCTTC	CASSLGRKNEQFF
.	TRBV2	TRBD2	TRBJ2-7	TGTGCCAGCACAAGCTCCCTCGGGGGGACCTACGAGCAGTACTTC	CASTSSLGGTYEQYF
.	TRBV16	.	TRBJ1-1	TGTGCCAGCAGCCTACAGAGGAACACTGAAGCTTTCTTT	CASSLQRNTEAFF
.	TRBV10-2	.	TRBJ2-7	TGCGCCAGCAGTGGGACAGCCTATGGATACGAGCAGTACTTC	CASSGTAYGYEQYF
.	TRBV2	TRBD1	TRBJ1-2	TGTGCCAGCAGTGACCCTCGGCAGGGGGCTGTTGGCTACACCTTC	CASSDPRQGAVGYTF
few	TRBV5-4	.	TRBJ1-6	TGTGCCAGCAGCTTGGAACAGAATAATTCACCCCTCCACTTT	CASSLEQNNSPLHF
.	TRBV7-2	.	TRBJ2-7	TGTGCCAGCAGCTTAGCGATGAGCTACGAGCAGTACTTC	CASSLAMSYEQYF
.	TRBV19	.	TRBJ2-7	TGTGCCAGTAGTATCCCCGGGAGAGGCTACGAGCAGTACTTC	CASSIPGRGYEQYF
few	TRBV6-5	.	TRBJ1-2	TGTGCCAGCAGTTACTACTCCCAGACAGGAGTCTATGGCTACACCTTC	CASSYYSQTGVYGYTF
.	TRBV5-1	TRBD1	TRBJ1-4	TGCGCCAGCAGCTCAGGACAGGGGGGTAATTCTGAAAAACTGTTTTTT	CASSSGQGGNSEKLFF